Presented here are 29 T cell receptor beta chains from one specimen sequenced in a study of CD8+ T cells in alopecia areata. Extraction of RNA preceded its reverse transcription into cDNA, which served as the sequencing template. Sequenced by immunoSEQ multiplex PCR; TCRdb stores in-frame clones only, minus some. Among roughly 73,000 clones, around 30% were seen once, and the ten largest hold 15%. Treatment indicated: oral pan-JAK inhibitor, 5-10 mg twice daily. The material sequenced was CD8+ T cells sorted from blood, taken at week 4, from a patient treated with tofacitinib. The receptors shown here come from a human donor with alopecia areata.

The V call is TRBV9, the J call TRBJ2-7; tentative D call: TRBD2 (5 bases). The CDR3 totals 14 residues. V lost 0 bases and J lost 4, with 11 bases in between. Germline values: CDR1 SGDLS, CDR2 YYNGEE. The CDR3 sequence: CASSVAAGTYEQYF. The CDR3 DNA reads as TGTGCCAGCAGCGTAGCGGCGGGCACTTACGAGCAGTACTTC.

The chain has TRBV9 and TRBJ1-2; perhaps TRBD1 as D (5 bases). Trimming pared 4 bases from V and 4 bases from J, leaving 20 bases between. Germline V CDR1 and CDR2: SGDLS, YYNGEE. The CDR3 sequence is 16 residues long. Here the CDR3 DNA reads TGTGCCAGCAGCCCACGACAGATGGGGAGACTCTATGGCTACACCTTC. Translation gives CASSPRQMGRLYGYTF.

This clone was picked up a small number of times. The chain links TRBV28 to TRBJ2-7, with TRBD2 identical over 12 bases. This CDR3 is 18 amino acids long. From germline, CDR1 is MDHEN and CDR2 SYDVKM. V dropped 6 bases and J dropped 0; count of bases not matched to a gene: 12. CDR3 coding DNA: TGTGCCAGCAGCCCTGGGGGACTAGCGGGTATTAGCTCCTACGAGCAGTACTTC. Its protein product is CASSPGGLAGISSYEQYF.

Regarding this clone: A read error is the likely source, as a far larger clone sits one nucleotide away. This chain joins TRBV5-1 and TRBJ2-1; D is uncertain. Trimming pared 3 bases from V and 9 bases from J, leaving 7 bases between. The length of the CDR3 is 11 residues. From germline, CDR1 is SGHRS and CDR2 YFSETQ. CDR3 residues: CASSSMSEQFF. The CDR3, as DNA: TGCGCCAGCAGCTCAATGAGTGAGCAGTTCTTC.

V gene TRBV4-1 combines with J gene TRBJ2-4; TRBD2 might be the D (6 bases). V lost 3 bases and J 4 bases, leaving 16 bases between the germline ends. This CDR3 spans 16 amino acids. Germline CDR1 MGHRA, CDR2 YSYEKL. CDR3 region: CASSQFQKEGKNIQYF. DNA of the CDR3: TGCGCCAGCAGCCAGTTCCAGAAGGAGGGGAAAAACATTCAGTACTTC.

The J gene is TRBJ2-2, the V gene TRBV29-1; D possibly uses TRBD1 or TRBD2 (6 bases each). Germline V CDR1 and CDR2: SQVTM, ANQGSEA. This CDR3 spans 16 amino acids. Trimming took off 5 bases at V and 7 bases at J, with 23 bases between the two ends. This CDR3 is CSVPLYPGARGGELFF. CDR3 DNA sequence: TGCAGCGTTCCACTTTATCCGGGGGCGCGGGGCGGGGAGCTGTTTTTT.

The chain recombines TRBV29-1 with TRBJ1-2, with a tentative D call TRBD1 (5 bases). In germline, CDR1 is SQVTM, CDR2 ANQGSEA. The V and J ends lost 2 bases and 3 bases respectively, with 13 bases between them. CDR3 size: 14 residues. The CDR3 sequence: CSVERQLPDYGYTF. CDR3 nucleotides: TGCAGCGTTGAAAGACAGTTACCGGACTATGGCTACACCTTC.

The chain uses TRBV5-6 and TRBJ2-3; possible D gene TRBD1, 5 bases. V shed 0 bases and J shed 5 bases, with 7 bases lying between them. Germline V gives CDR1 SGHDT, CDR2 YYEEEE. The CDR3 runs 13 residues. The CDR3 region has the DNA TGTGCCAGCAGCTTGGAGGGGAAAGATACGCAGTATTTT. Residues: CASSLEGKDTQYF.

This clone showed up just a few times. J is TRBJ2-3 and V is TRBV7-9; TRBD1 might be the D (6 bases). CDR3 length equals 14 residues. From germline, CDR1 is SEHNR and CDR2 FQNEAQ (reference sequence). V was clipped by 7 bases and J by 2 bases, with 13 bases between them. CDR3 sequence reads: CASISGQTTDTQYF. The CDR3 bases are TGTGCCAGCATCTCCGGACAGACCACAGATACGCAGTATTTT.

The gene calls are TRBV6-6 and TRBJ2-5; D is perhaps TRBD2 (7 bases). Trimming shortened V by 5 bases and J by 4 bases, and 11 bases separated the two germline ends. Germline lookup yields CDR1 MNHNY and CDR2 SVGAGI (reference sequence). The CDR3 totals 13 residues. The DNA of the CDR3 is TGTGCCAGCAGTGGGGGCGGGAGAGAGACCCAGTACTTC. It yields the protein CASSGGGRETQYF.

V usage is TRBV5-1 and J usage is TRBJ2-7; 8 bases map to TRBD2. CDR3 size: 15 residues. Germline CDR1 and CDR2: SGHRS and YFSETQ. The J segment lost 2 bases and the V segment lost 1 base, leaving 5 bases of the junction unmatched. CDR3 in amino acids: CASSLSLAAAYEQYF. CDR3 bases: TGCGCCAGCAGCTTGTCACTAGCGGCCGCCTACGAGCAGTACTTC.

The J gene is TRBJ2-7, the V gene TRBV29-1; no clear D gene. The length of the CDR3 is 10 residues. CDR1 and CDR2 (germline): SQVTM, ANQGSEA. V lost 6 bases and J 0 bases, leaving 3 bases between the germline ends. The CDR3 DNA is TGCAGCGTATACTCCTACGAGCAGTACTTC. This encodes CSVYSYEQYF.

A few counts support this clone. CDR3 coding DNA: TGTGCCAGCAGCTTGGTCCGGATCGGAGATGCGACCCAGTACTTC. Encoded protein: CASSLVRIGDATQYF. This chain connects TRBV5-6 to TRBJ2-5; D remains ambiguous. Germline values: CDR1 SGHDT, CDR2 YYEEEE. The CDR3 covers 15 residues. V was cut by 0 bases and J by 7 bases, with 16 bases left in between.

This sequence joins TRBV2 and TRBJ1-1, with TRBD1 matching over 7 bases. Germline V CDR1 and CDR2: SNHLY, FYNNEI. Losses at the gene ends were 8 bases for V and 2 bases for J; bases not matched to a gene: 2. This CDR3 contains 12 residues. The DNA of the CDR3 is TGTGCCAGCGGGACAGTTAACACTGAAGCTTTCTTT. It translates to CASGTVNTEAFF.

This rearrangement joins TRBV29-1 to TRBJ2-7, with a weak D call TRBD1 (5 bases). Germline loops: CDR1 SQVTM, CDR2 ANQGSEA. There are 13 residues in the CDR3. V lost 7 bases, J lost 0 bases, and 13 bases lay in between. CDR3 protein: CSARVSDSYEQYF. The CDR3 DNA reads as TGCAGCGCCAGGGTAAGCGACTCCTACGAGCAGTACTTC.

The V call is TRBV29-1, the J call TRBJ2-7; TRBD1 agrees at 8 bases. J was trimmed by 5 bases and V by 2 bases; bases with no gene match: 5. The germline CDR1 and CDR2 sequences are SQVTM and ANQGSEA. The CDR3 is 13 residues long. The CDR3 region is CSVETRGLDEQYF. The CDR3 bases are TGCAGCGTTGAAACCAGGGGGCTCGACGAGCAGTACTTC.

The rearrangement uses TRBV25-1 and TRBJ2-5, with 12 positions matching TRBD2. Trimming removed 8 bases from V and 11 bases from J; junction bases left unmatched: 15. There are 15 residues in the CDR3. Germline V CDR1 and CDR2: MGHDK, SYGVNS. CDR3 in amino acids: CASSPTLAGGSGQYF. CDR3 DNA: TGTGCCAGCTCTCCCACACTAGCGGGAGGCTCGGGTCAGTACTTC.

J is TRBJ1-1 and V is TRBV30, with D possibly being TRBD1 (6 bases). Germline assignment: CDR1 GTSNPN and CDR2 SVGIG (reference sequence). CDR3 length equals 13 residues. V was shortened by 4 bases and J by 4 bases, with 13 bases between the two germline ends. The CDR3, as DNA: TGTGCCTGGACCGGAACAGGGATCACTGAAGCTTTCTTT. Protein sequence: CAWTGTGITEAFF. The variable domain in full, with the rest retrieved from reference TRBV30 and TRBJ1-1, is SQTIHQWPATLVQPVGSPLSLECTVEGTSNPNLYWYRQAAGRGLQLLFYSVGIGQISSEVPQNLSASRPQDRQFILSSKKLLLSDSGFYLCAWTGTGITEAFFGQGTRLTVV.

This clone was counted only a few times. V is TRBV7-9 and J is TRBJ2-1; D is perhaps TRBD2 (6 bases). V dropped 1 base and J dropped 10 bases, with 8 bases sitting between them. The CDR3 has 12 amino acids. CDR1 and CDR2 (germline): SEHNR, FQNEAQ (reference sequence). The CDR3 loop is CASSLGRAEQFF. CDR3 nucleotides: TGTGCCAGCAGCTTAGGGAGGGCGGAGCAGTTCTTC.

This clone showed up just a few times. This chain connects TRBV29-1 to TRBJ2-1, with D possibly TRBD2 on 6 matching bases. CDR3 length: 8 amino acids. Trimming left V 6 bases short and J 15 bases short, with 9 bases between. The germline gives CDR1 SQVTM, CDR2 ANQGSEA. The CDR3 bases are TGCAGCGTCGGGGGAGCGTTCTTC. Its translation: CSVGGAFF.

This clone was seen a few times. This chain connects TRBV9 to TRBJ2-7, with 8 bases fitting TRBD2. The CDR3 is 14 residues long. V lost 4 bases to trimming and J lost 3 bases; unmatched junction nucleotides: 6. Per germline, CDR1 SGDLS and CDR2 YYNGEE. The CDR3 spells CASSPRTSRYEQYF. DNA of the CDR3: TGTGCCAGCAGCCCGAGGACTAGCCGCTACGAGCAGTACTTC.

The chain has TRBV7-9 and TRBJ2-3; no clear D. The V and J ends lost 1 base and 2 bases respectively, with 13 bases between them. This CDR3 has 16 residues. Per germline, CDR1 SEHNR and CDR2 FQNEAQ (reference sequence). The DNA for the CDR3 is TGTGCCAGCAGCTTAGGCGGAGCGCAGATCACAGATACGCAGTATTTT. Translation gives CASSLGGAQITDTQYF.

The chain combines TRBV9 with TRBJ2-3, with D uncertain. The CDR3 extends over 13 amino acids. Germline CDR1 reads SGDLS; CDR2 reads YYNGEE. V was pared by 4 bases and J by 2 bases, with 8 bases between. The CDR3 region is CASSQTNTDTQYF. The CDR3, as DNA: TGTGCCAGCAGCCAAACAAACACAGATACGCAGTATTTT.

The chain employs TRBV25-1 and TRBJ2-1, with 7 bases that match TRBD2. CDR3 length: 14 amino acids. J lost 7 bases, V lost 2 bases, and 5 bases had no gene match. Germline CDR1 MGHDK, CDR2 SYGVNS. CDR3 in DNA: TGTGCCAGCAGTGAACGGGGCGGGAGAAATGAGCAGTTCTTC. This codes for CASSERGGRNEQFF.

V gene TRBV28 combines with J gene TRBJ2-7; 8 bases fit TRBD1. CDR1 and CDR2 (germline): MDHEN, SYDVKM. The CDR3 has 13 amino acids. J was trimmed by 3 bases and V by 8 bases; bases with no gene match: 6. The CDR3 DNA reads TGTGCCAGCCGTAAGGACAGGGTCTACGAGCAGTACTTC. Its translation is CASRKDRVYEQYF.

This clone appeared a few times. The V gene is TRBV29-1, the J gene TRBJ2-2; no firm D call. Trimming pared 0 bases from V and 0 bases from J, leaving 2 bases between. This CDR3 comprises 13 residues. Germline V CDR1 and CDR2: SQVTM, ANQGSEA. The DNA for the CDR3 is TGCAGCGTTGAAGACCCGAACACCGGGGAGCTGTTTTTT. It encodes CSVEDPNTGELFF.

The rearrangement joins TRBV29-1 to TRBJ1-2; weak D call: TRBD1 (6 bases). Germline CDR1 reads SQVTM; CDR2 reads ANQGSEA. This CDR3 region has 15 residues. V lost 4 bases and J lost 2, with 17 bases in between. CDR3 DNA: TGCAGCGTTGGCCTTGGGGGGACATACAACTATGGCTACACCTTC. It translates to CSVGLGGTYNYGYTF.

V is TRBV30 and J is TRBJ2-1; D call uncertain. Trimming left V 0 bases short and J 7 bases short, with 1 base between. The CDR3 runs to 10 residues. CDR1 and CDR2 (germline): GTSNPN, SVGIG (reference sequence). The CDR3 nucleotides are TGTGCCTGGAGTGTGAATGAGCAGTTCTTC. Translated, it gives CAWSVNEQFF.

The V gene is TRBV27, the J gene TRBJ1-2; 9 bases line up with TRBD1. Germline V lookup: CDR1 MNHEY, CDR2 SMNVEV (reference sequence). The trim removed 3 bases at V and 4 bases at J, leaving 9 bases unmatched. The CDR3 is 16 amino acids. The CDR3 loop is CASSFTRTGDFYGYTF. The CDR3 bases are TGTGCCAGCAGTTTTACCAGGACAGGGGACTTCTATGGCTACACCTTC.